These 18 T cell receptor beta chains originate from one sample sequenced in a study of glioma-infiltrating T cells after dendritic cell vaccination. Assay used: immunoSEQ multiplex PCR; TCRdb lists only in-frame clones, some missing. Among under 40,000 clones listed, over 90% were seen once. The source was blood, collected before dendritic cell vaccination. Receptors originate from a human donor with glioblastoma.

V is TRBV5-1 and J is TRBJ2-1, with a possible D match to TRBD1 (6 bases). The CDR3 length is 14 residues. Germline-derived CDR1 and CDR2 are SGHRS and YFSETQ. Between the trimmed V and J ends, which lost 0 bases and 5 bases, there was a span of 9 bases. The chain's CDR3 is CASSLDYRDNEQFF. The CDR3 DNA follows: TGCGCCAGCAGCTTGGATTACAGGGACAATGAGCAGTTCTTC.

The chain uses TRBV30 and TRBJ2-7, with a possible D match to TRBD2 (6 bases). This CDR3 spans 13 amino acids. Trimming removed 1 base from V and 2 bases from J, with 9 bases in between. Germline CDR1 reads GTSNPN; CDR2 reads SVGIG (reference sequence). The CDR3 coding sequence is TGTGCCTGGAGTGGCGGAGGGCCCTACGAGCAGTACTTC. Its protein product is CAWSGGGPYEQYF.

The chain uses TRBV15 and TRBJ2-1, with TRBD2 as a possible D gene (6 bases). V lost 0 bases and J 5 bases, leaving 17 bases between the germline ends. The germline CDR1 and CDR2 sequences are LNHNV and YYDKDF (reference sequence). The CDR3 loop spans 17 amino acids. The CDR3 DNA follows: TGTGCCACCAGCAGAGATACTGGTCTAGCGCGAAACAATGAGCAGTTCTTC. Translating it yields CATSRDTGLARNNEQFF.

V usage is TRBV10-3 and J usage is TRBJ1-5; 7 bases align to TRBD1. CDR1 is ENHRY and CDR2 is SYGVKD in the germline V gene. V shed 0 bases and J 2 bases; nucleotides not matched to a gene: 1. The CDR3 spans 15 residues. The CDR3 is CAISESGQGNQPQHF. As DNA, the CDR3 is TGTGCCATCAGTGAGTCCGGACAGGGCAATCAGCCCCAGCATTTT.

This clone turned up a few times. The V gene is TRBV10-3, the J gene TRBJ1-2, with a possible D match to TRBD1 (5 bases). Trimming pared 3 bases from V and 5 bases from J, leaving 19 bases between. This CDR3 region has 16 residues. Looked up from germline, CDR1 is ENHRY and CDR2 is SYGVKD. The CDR3 DNA is TGTGCCATCAGTGACCCGGGGGGGACTAACGATTATGGCTACACCTTC. Translating gives CAISDPGGTNDYGYTF.

V and J are TRBV11-2 and TRBJ2-1; TRBD2 matches 8 bases. Trimming cost V 5 bases and J 8 bases; bases outside gene matches: 8. Looked up from germline, CDR1 is SGHAT and CDR2 is FQNNGV. The CDR3 totals 14 residues. The DNA of the CDR3 is TGTGCCAGCAGCCCGGGGGGGGCCCTGGATGAGCAGTTCTTC. Protein product: CASSPGGALDEQFF.

The chain recombines TRBV6-1 with TRBJ1-4; the D is unclear. Per the germline V gene, CDR1 is MNHNS and CDR2 is SASEGT. The V end lost 7 bases, the J end lost 8 bases, and 11 bases lay between the germline ends. There are 12 residues in the CDR3. The CDR3: CASNWAKEKLFF. DNA for the CDR3: TGTGCCAGCAATTGGGCCAAGGAAAAACTGTTTTTT.

This clone appeared a few times. This chain links TRBV5-4 with TRBJ1-5; TRBD1 is a possible D gene (6 bases). There are 14 residues in the CDR3. V shed 7 bases and J shed 4 bases, with 15 bases lying between them. Germline loops: CDR1 SGHNT, CDR2 YYREEE (reference sequence). The CDR3 protein is CASQPRTENQPQHF. Here the CDR3 DNA reads TGTGCCAGCCAGCCAAGGACAGAGAATCAGCCCCAGCATTTT.

This rearrangement joins TRBV30 to TRBJ1-5; 10 nucleotides match TRBD1. CDR3 size: 15 residues. J gave up 6 bases and V 0 bases, and 5 bases lay outside the gene matches. Germline V CDR1 and CDR2: GTSNPN, SVGIG (reference sequence). CDR3 nucleotide sequence: TGTGCCTGGAGTGTTGGGGGACAGGGGCGTCAGCCCCAGCATTTT. Its translation is CAWSVGGQGRQPQHF.

This chain joins TRBV5-6 and TRBJ1-1; D call uncertain. Deletions cut 4 bases from V and 2 bases from J, with 6 bases between. The germline gives CDR1 SGHDT, CDR2 YYEEEE. The CDR3 has 12 amino acids. The CDR3 DNA is TGTGCCAGCAGCCCAGGTAACACTGAAGCTTTCTTT. Encoded protein: CASSPGNTEAFF.

This sequence joins TRBV5-1 and TRBJ1-1; no clear D gene. This CDR3 spans 15 amino acids. Germline CDR1 reads SGHRS; CDR2 reads YFSETQ. V lost 0 bases to trimming and J lost 0 bases, with 9 bases between them. CDR3 sequence reads: CASSLEAAMNTEAFF. CDR3 DNA: TGCGCCAGCAGCTTGGAGGCAGCGATGAACACTGAAGCTTTCTTT.

The V gene is TRBV5-5, the J gene TRBJ2-7, with D perhaps TRBD1 (6 bases). The V and J ends lost 0 bases and 6 bases respectively, with 16 bases between them. The CDR3 consists of 15 residues. The germline CDR1 and CDR2 sequences are SGHKS and YYEKEE (reference sequence). The CDR3 spells CASSLEGGPSGEQYF. CDR3 coding DNA: TGTGCCAGCAGCTTGGAAGGGGGACCATCAGGCGAGCAGTACTTC.

The genes are TRBV2 and TRBJ2-2; D gene ambiguous. V shed 6 bases and J shed 6 bases, with 8 bases lying between them. Germline V gene data show CDR1 as SNHLY and CDR2 as FYNNEI. The CDR3 covers 12 residues. CDR3 in DNA: TGTGCCAGCAGCGGTTCCCCCGGGGAGCTGTTTTTT. It translates to CASSGSPGELFF.

The chain joins TRBV6-5 to TRBJ2-1, with D maybe TRBD2 (7 bases). The V end lost 2 bases, the J end lost 7 bases, and 15 bases lay between the germline ends. CDR3 length: 15 amino acids. Germline V lookup: CDR1 MNHEY, CDR2 SVGAGI. The CDR3 nucleotides are TGTGCCAGCAGTTACACACCAGGGGAGGGGAATGAGCAGTTCTTC. This translates into CASSYTPGEGNEQFF.

The chain has TRBV5-1 and TRBJ1-3; 10 positions agree with TRBD1. Germline trimming cut 4 bases from V and 2 bases from J; bases unmatched to any gene: 15. The CDR3 has 19 residues. The germline V gene encodes CDR1 SGHRS and CDR2 YFSETQ. The CDR3 reads CASSIGTGALKVTGNTIYF. The CDR3 region has the DNA TGCGCCAGCAGCATTGGGACAGGGGCACTAAAGGTGACTGGAAACACCATATATTTT.

V gene TRBV7-2 combines with J gene TRBJ1-1; 8 nucleotides line up with TRBD1. After removal of 5 bases from V and 1 base from J, the junction contained 6 bases not matched to a gene. Germline CDR1 and CDR2: SGHTA and FQGNSA. This CDR3 comprises 15 residues. The CDR3, as DNA: TGTGCCAGCAGCCACGACAGGGGACCGAACACTGAAGCTTTCTTT. Its translation is CASSHDRGPNTEAFF. The whole variable domain, remainder taken from reference TRBV7-2 and TRBJ1-1, is GAGVSQSPSNKVTEKGKDVELRCDPISGHTALYWYRQSLGQGLEFLIYFQGNSAPDKSGLPSDRFSAERTGGSVSTLTIQRTQQEDSAVYLCASSHDRGPNTEAFFGQGTRLTVV.

V usage is TRBV2 and J usage is TRBJ2-4; unclear D gene. The CDR3 sequence is 15 residues long. Trimming took off 6 bases at V and 0 bases at J, with 12 bases between the two ends. Germline CDR1 is SNHLY and CDR2 is FYNNEI. Here the CDR3 reads CASRRLDLAKNIQYF. CDR3 nucleotide sequence: TGTGCCAGCAGACGACTGGATCTAGCCAAAAACATTCAGTACTTC.

This clone is a singleton in its sample. The genes are TRBV5-8 and TRBJ1-2; TRBD1 might be the D (5 bases). This CDR3 is 12 amino acids long. Germline CDR1 and CDR2: SGHTS and YDEGEE. Trimming shortened V by 4 bases and J by 9 bases, and 13 bases separated the two germline ends. In nucleotides, the CDR3 is TGTGCCAGCAGCGCCGACAGAGCTCGCTACACCTTC. Translation: CASSADRARYTF. The whole variable domain, remainder taken from reference TRBV5-8 and TRBJ1-2, is EAGVTQSPTHLIKTRGQQATLRCSPISGHTSVYWYQQALGLGLQFLLWYDEGEERNRGNFPPRFSGRQFPNYSSELNVNALELEDSALYLCASSADRARYTFGSGTRLTVV.